The 5 T cell receptor beta chains listed next were all sequenced from one sample in a study of blood T cell repertoires in COVID-19. Using immunoSEQ multiplex PCR, the repertoire was profiled, and TCRdb retains in-frame clones only, with some absent. The sample has roughly 140,000 clones, around nine tenths seen once. The sequenced material came from PBMCs or T cells enriched from blood (not recorded which). These receptors originate from a woman in her twenties or thirties with acute COVID-19.

This clone was observed once. The CDR3 loop is CASKGEGGYGYTF. Written as DNA, the CDR3 is TGTGCCAGCAAAGGCGAAGGGGGATATGGCTACACCTTC. The rearrangement uses TRBV27 and TRBJ1-2, with D maybe TRBD1 (6 bases). Germline CDR1 reads MNHEY; CDR2 reads SMNVEV (reference sequence). The CDR3 loop spans 13 amino acids. V was trimmed by 7 bases and J by 5 bases, leaving 14 bases between them.

This chain joins TRBV6-6 and TRBJ2-3; no clear D gene. Per the germline V gene, CDR1 is MNHNY and CDR2 is SVGAGI (reference sequence). Between the trimmed V and J ends, which lost 5 bases and 1 base, there was a span of 7 bases. CDR3 length: 13 amino acids. DNA for the CDR3: TGTGCCAGCAGTCCTAGGCGCACAGATACGCAGTATTTT. It translates to CASSPRRTDTQYF.

J is TRBJ2-3 and V is TRBV18, with D unresolved. Germline loops: CDR1 KGHSH, CDR2 LQKENI. The CDR3 is 13 amino acids. V lost 5 bases to trimming and J lost 3 bases, with 9 bases between them. CDR3 sequence (DNA): TGTGCCAGCTCAAGGTCAGGAACAGATACGCAGTATTTT. It is translated as CASSRSGTDTQYF.

This chain links TRBV15 with TRBJ1-5; the D is unclear. Trimming pared 0 bases from V and 0 bases from J, leaving 6 bases between. CDR1 and CDR2 (germline): LNHNV, YYDKDF (reference sequence). The CDR3 contains 15 residues. In DNA, the CDR3 is TGTGCCACCAGCAGAGAAACGGGTAGCAATCAGCCCCAGCATTTT. It specifies CATSRETGSNQPQHF.

This chain uses TRBV28 with TRBJ2-5; D not certain. CDR1 is MDHEN and CDR2 is SYDVKM in the germline V gene. This CDR3 comprises 14 residues. V was pared by 1 base and J by 0 bases, with 6 bases between. The CDR3 DNA is TGTGCCAGCAGTTTATTTGCGGACCAAGAGACCCAGTACTTC. It is translated as CASSLFADQETQYF.